This T cell receptor (beta chain) is drawn from a study of cytomegalovirus exposure and HLA in healthy donors. Findings and caveats of the study: Most subjects had HLA-A and HLA-B alleles reportedly predicted accurately by TCR beta sequences.

Germline V gene lookup returns CDR1 MGHDK and CDR2 SYGVNS. The CDR3 sequence is 13 residues long. V gave up 6 bases and J gave up 10 bases; unmatched junction bases: 10. The table lists this clone with a count of one. Its antigen is not known. Other DNA sequences in the same sample also yield this CDR3. PCR involved 60 Vbeta and 13 Jbeta primers. Method: immunoSEQ multiplex PCR; TCRdb's copy keeps in-frame clones and lacks some. The table shows roughly 100,000 clones, with roughly a tenth occurring only once. The rearrangement uses TRBV25-1 and TRBJ2-7; TRBD1 agrees at 9 bases. The source is a man in his forties in good health and CMV-seropositive. The sequenced material came from PBMCs. The CDR3 region is CASSSGTGKVQYF. The CDR3 nucleotides read TGTGCCAGCAGCAGCGGGACAGGGAAAGTTCAGTACTTC.